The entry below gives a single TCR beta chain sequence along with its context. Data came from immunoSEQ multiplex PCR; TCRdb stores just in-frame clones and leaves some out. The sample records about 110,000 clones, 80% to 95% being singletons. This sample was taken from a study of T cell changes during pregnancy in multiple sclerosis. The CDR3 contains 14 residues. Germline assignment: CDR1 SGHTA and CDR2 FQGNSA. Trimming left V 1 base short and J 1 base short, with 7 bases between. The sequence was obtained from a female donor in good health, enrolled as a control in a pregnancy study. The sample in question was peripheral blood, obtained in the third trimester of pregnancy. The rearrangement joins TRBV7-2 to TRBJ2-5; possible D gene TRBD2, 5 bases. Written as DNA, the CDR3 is TGTGCCAGCAGCTTAGGGAGGTTCCAAGAGACCCAGTACTTC. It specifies CASSLGRFQETQYF.